These T cell receptor beta chains were read from a single sample in a study of T cells in Graves' hyperthyroidism and ophthalmopathy. MiXCR was run by TCRdb on the multiplex PCR reads, yielding one entry per CDR3 protein. This table has about 360,000 distinct CDR3 sequences, about 13% appearing once. Sequenced input: blood. The source of these receptors is a woman under 30 with Graves' hyperthyroidism. CDR3s include the opening cysteine and the closing phenylalanine or tryptophan. D genes are given only for firm matches. Clone size is shown for a subset of rows, as once, few, many or a class of expanded clone.

V gene	D gene	J gene	clone size	CDR3 DNA	CDR3 protein
TRBV27	.	TRBJ2-1	many	TGTGCCAGCAGCCGAAGGGACACCCGCTCCTACAATGAGCAGTTCTTC	CASSRRDTRSYNEQFF
TRBV2	.	TRBJ1-2	many	TGTGCCAGCAGGGGCCGAGGAGGGCGCAACTATGGCTACACCTTC	CASRGRGGRNYGYTF
TRBV14	.	TRBJ2-5	.	TGTGCCAGCAGCCAAAACCGGGACCCGATACGGATTAAAGAGACCCAGTACTTC	CASSQNRDPIRIKETQYF
TRBV7-9	.	TRBJ2-7	many	TGTGCCAGCAGCTTAGGGGCCCGCAACGACGAGCAGTACTTC	CASSLGARNDEQYF
TRBV20-1	.	TRBJ1-2	.	TGCAGTGCTAGCGCGGGGTATGGTGGCTACACCTTC	CSASAGYGGYTF
TRBV6-2/TRBV6-3	.	TRBJ1-1	many	TGTGCCAGCACCGATCCGAGCACTGAAGCTTTCTTT	CASTDPSTEAFF
TRBV30	.	TRBJ2-1	few	TGTGCCTGGAGGGGGGCGGGTACCTACAATGAGCAGTTCTTC	CAWRGAGTYNEQFF
TRBV27	.	TRBJ1-5	.	TGTGCCAGCAGACCAACAGCGCTCGACCACGGTAGCAATCAGCCCCAGCATTTT	CASRPTALDHGSNQPQHF
TRBV20-1	TRBD1	TRBJ1-5	many	TGCAGTGCTAGAGGGACAGGAGCGTATCAGCCCCAGCATTTT	CSARGTGAYQPQHF
TRBV7-8	TRBD1	TRBJ2-7	many	TGTGCCAGCAGCCTATTATCCGGGACAGCTAAAGTCTACGAGCAGTACTTC	CASSLLSGTAKVYEQYF
TRBV4-1	.	TRBJ1-1	many	TGCGCCAGCAGCCAAGTCGGCGGCCCTCCGCTCGGGGCTTTCTTT	CASSQVGGPPLGAFF
TRBV30	.	TRBJ1-3	.	TGTGCCTGGAGTGTTTCGGGGGCTGGAAACACCATATATTTT	CAWSVSGAGNTIYF
TRBV11-2	.	TRBJ1-5	many	TGTGCCAGCAGCCCCGGACAATATAGCAATCAGCCCCAGCATTTT	CASSPGQYSNQPQHF
TRBV18	.	TRBJ2-5	few	TGTGCCAGCTCCACCGGCGGCCGGGCGGGGGAGACCCAGTACTTC	CASSTGGRAGETQYF
TRBV14	.	TRBJ1-2	.	TGTGCCAGCAGCCAAGGGACCATCGGCTACACCTTC	CASSQGTIGYTF
TRBV19	.	TRBJ2-6	.	TGTGCAGCGCGACAGGAAACCTCTGGGGCCAACGTCCTGACTTTC	CAARQETSGANVLTF
TRBV3-1	TRBD2	TRBJ2-1	many	TGTGCCAGCAGCACGAAACCGGCTAGCGGCAATGAGCAGTTCTTC	CASSTKPASGNEQFF
TRBV4-1	.	TRBJ2-3	.	TGCGCCAGCAGCCAAGCCCCCCGGCCGTCTAGCACAGATACGCAGTATTTT	CASSQAPRPSSTDTQYF
TRBV18	.	TRBJ1-4	many	TGTGCCAGCTCACCCACCGGGACACTTGAAAAACTGTTTTTT	CASSPTGTLEKLFF
TRBV27	.	TRBJ1-5	many	TGTGCCACCTATTCCGGGAGTACTCAGCCCCAGCATTTT	CATYSGSTQPQHF
TRBV14	.	TRBJ2-3	.	TGTGCCAGCAGCCAAGCACGGACGCCTCTGACTGATACGCAGTATTTT	CASSQARTPLTDTQYF
TRBV20-1	.	TRBJ1-1	many	TGCAGTGCTAGGCCAAGGGCGAGGAACACTGAAGCTTTCTTT	CSARPRARNTEAFF
TRBV7-6	.	TRBJ1-2	.	TGTGCCAGCAGCCCCAACATGGGAGCTAACTATGGCTACACCTTC	CASSPNMGANYGYTF
TRBV7-9	.	TRBJ2-7	many	TGTGCCAGCACTCCACTGGGGGGGCCACAGAGCCCCTACGAGCAGTACTTC	CASTPLGGPQSPYEQYF
TRBV9	.	TRBJ1-1	few	TGTGCCAGCAGCGTAGGCCGGGGGCATAAAAACACTGAAGCTTTCTTT	CASSVGRGHKNTEAFF
TRBV20-1	TRBD1	TRBJ2-7	few	TGCAGTGCTAGCGAGACAGGGGGCGGGGGCGAGCAGTACTTC	CSASETGGGGEQYF
TRBV28	.	TRBJ1-2	.	TGTGCCAGCAGTTTATCGGGCCGAAGCCACATCTATGGCTACACCTTC	CASSLSGRSHIYGYTF
TRBV3-1	.	TRBJ2-4	many	TGTGCCAGCAGCCAAGATGCTGGCAAAAACATTCAGTACTTC	CASSQDAGKNIQYF
TRBV27	TRBD2	TRBJ2-1	many	TGTGCCAGCAGCATGAGCGGGGGGCCCTACAATGAGCAGTTCTTC	CASSMSGGPYNEQFF
TRBV7-9	TRBD2	TRBJ2-2	few	TGTGCCAGCAGCTTACAGGGACTAATAAGCGCCGGGGAGCTGTTTTTT	CASSLQGLISAGELFF
TRBV19	TRBD1	TRBJ2-7	once	TGTGCCAGTAGTATAGAAGGGACAGGATCCTACGAGCAGTACTTC	CASSIEGTGSYEQYF
TRBV6-1	.	TRBJ1-4	many	TGTGCCAGCAGACCAATAGGGGACCCTAATGAAAAACTGTTTTTT	CASRPIGDPNEKLFF
TRBV29-1	.	TRBJ1-1	many	TGCAGCGTTGAGCATCTGGCCGGCACTGAAGCTTTCTTT	CSVEHLAGTEAFF
TRBV5-1	.	TRBJ2-1	many	TGCGCCAGCAGCCCTCGCTCAGTGGTTGCTGAGCAGTTCTTC	CASSPRSVVAEQFF
TRBV5-6	.	TRBJ2-3	few	TGTGCCAGCAGCTTGGTGTCGGGAGACGATACGCAGTATTTT	CASSLVSGDDTQYF
TRBV6-2/TRBV6-3	.	TRBJ1-5	many	TGTGCCAGCACCTTAGAGGCAGGGGGCAATCAGCCCCAGCATTTT	CASTLEAGGNQPQHF
TRBV24-1	TRBD1	TRBJ2-7	many	TGTGCCACCAGTGATTTACCGGGCGGACAGACAGGGGAAGCCTACGAGCAGTACTTC	CATSDLPGGQTGEAYEQYF
TRBV7-3	.	TRBJ2-2	many	TGTGCCAGCAGCTTAAGCGGCCAGAACACCGGGGAGCTGTTTTTT	CASSLSGQNTGELFF
TRBV9	.	TRBJ2-7	.	TGTGCCAGCAGCGCTGCCTTACGGGCCAGCCCCTACGAGCAGTACTTC	CASSAALRASPYEQYF
TRBV7-2	.	TRBJ2-7	many	TGTGCCAGCAGCGGAACAGGGGACTCCTCCTACGAGCAGTACTTC	CASSGTGDSSYEQYF
TRBV28	TRBD2	TRBJ2-3	many	TGTGCCAGCAGATCCCTTAGGGCGGGAGGCCCAGATACGCAGTATTTT	CASRSLRAGGPDTQYF
TRBV7-3	TRBD1	TRBJ2-1	many	TGTGCCAGCAGCCCGGGACAGGCCTACAATGAGCAGTTCTTC	CASSPGQAYNEQFF
TRBV6-2/TRBV6-3	.	TRBJ2-7	many	TGTGCCAGCGGAACCCTGCCCTACGAGCAGTACTTC	CASGTLPYEQYF
TRBV7-9	.	TRBJ2-1	many	TGTGCCAGCAGCACAGGGAGCTCCTACAATGAGCAGTTCTTC	CASSTGSSYNEQFF
TRBV29-1	.	TRBJ2-1	many	TGCAGCGTTGAACTAGTTTATGAGCAGTTCTTC	CSVELVYEQFF
TRBV5-1	TRBD1	TRBJ1-1	few	TGCGCCAGCACCCTTGGGGGACAGGGGGGAGGGACTGAAGCTTTCTTT	CASTLGGQGGGTEAFF